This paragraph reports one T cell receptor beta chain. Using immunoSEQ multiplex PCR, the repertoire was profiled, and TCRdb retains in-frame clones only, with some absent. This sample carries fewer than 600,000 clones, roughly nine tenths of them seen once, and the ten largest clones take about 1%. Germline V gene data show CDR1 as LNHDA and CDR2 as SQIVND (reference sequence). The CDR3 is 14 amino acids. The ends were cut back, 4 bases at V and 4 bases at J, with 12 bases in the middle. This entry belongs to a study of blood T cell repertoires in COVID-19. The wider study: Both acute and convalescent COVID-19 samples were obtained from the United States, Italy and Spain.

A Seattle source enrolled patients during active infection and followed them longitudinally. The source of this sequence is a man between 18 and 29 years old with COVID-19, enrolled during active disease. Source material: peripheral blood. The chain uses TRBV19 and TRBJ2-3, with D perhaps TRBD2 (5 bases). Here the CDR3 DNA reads TGTGCCAGTAGTACGGACTGGGCCCCAGATACGCAGTATTTT. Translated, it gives CASSTDWAPDTQYF.